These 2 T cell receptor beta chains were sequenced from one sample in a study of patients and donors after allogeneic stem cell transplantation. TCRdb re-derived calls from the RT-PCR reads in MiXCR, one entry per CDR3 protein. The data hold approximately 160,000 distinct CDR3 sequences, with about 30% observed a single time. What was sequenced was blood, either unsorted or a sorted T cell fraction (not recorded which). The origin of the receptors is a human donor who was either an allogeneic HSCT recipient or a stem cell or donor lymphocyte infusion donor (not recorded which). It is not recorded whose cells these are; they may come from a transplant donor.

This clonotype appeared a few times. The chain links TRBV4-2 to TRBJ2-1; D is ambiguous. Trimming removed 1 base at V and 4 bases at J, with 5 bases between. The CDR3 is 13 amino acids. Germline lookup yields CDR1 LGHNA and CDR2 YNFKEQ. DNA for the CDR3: TGTGCCAGCAGCCAAGGGGGATACAATGAGCAGTTCTTC. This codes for CASSQGGYNEQFF.

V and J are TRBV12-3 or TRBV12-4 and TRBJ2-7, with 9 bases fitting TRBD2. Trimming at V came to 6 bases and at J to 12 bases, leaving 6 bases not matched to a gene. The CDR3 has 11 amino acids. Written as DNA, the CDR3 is TGTGCCAGCAGGGGCCCGGGACTAGCGTACTTC. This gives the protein CASRGPGLAYF.